Shown below are 5 T cell receptor beta chains from a single sample sequenced in a study of circulating tumor DNA in untreated peripheral T-cell lymphoma. Using immunoSEQ multiplex PCR, the repertoire was profiled, and TCRdb retains in-frame clones only, with some absent. The data show about 8,900 clones, about 82% seen once. The sequenced sample was tumor tissue. Receptors originate from a human donor with peripheral T-cell lymphoma.

V usage is TRBV23-1 and J usage is TRBJ2-4; a weak D match, TRBD2 (6 bases). TRBV23-1 is designated an ORF whose function remains uncertain. The CDR3 extends over 17 amino acids. V lost 6 bases to trimming and J lost 0 bases, with 18 bases between them. The CDR3 loop is CASSHPSAGLAKNIQYF. The CDR3 coding sequence is TGCGCCAGCAGCCATCCTAGCGCAGGTTTAGCCAAAAACATTCAGTACTTC.

The chain joins TRBV25-1 to TRBJ1-6; D gene uncertain. The CDR3 is 12 amino acids. Trimming removed 4 bases from V and 8 bases from J, with 6 bases in between. CDR1 MGHDK and CDR2 SYGVNS come from the germline V gene. The DNA of the CDR3 is TGTGCCAGCAGTGCCCCGTATTCACCCCTCCACTTT. Protein product: CASSAPYSPLHF.

This clone was observed a single time. The gene calls are TRBV19 and TRBJ2-3; 12 nucleotides agree with TRBD2. CDR1 and CDR2 from the germline V gene are LNHDA and SQIVND (reference sequence). This CDR3 region has 14 residues. The V gene end was trimmed by 8 bases and the J gene end by 6 bases; junction bases not matched to a gene: 6. CDR3 loop: CASGGLAGADTQYF. Written as DNA, the CDR3 is TGTGCCAGTGGGGGACTAGCGGGCGCGGATACGCAGTATTTT.

The chain recombines TRBV19 with TRBJ1-3; D is uncertain. Germline CDR1 reads LNHDA; CDR2 reads SQIVND (reference sequence). The CDR3 totals 16 residues. V shed 3 bases and J shed 0 bases, with 12 bases lying between them. Here the CDR3 DNA reads TGTGCCAGTAGTATGGGTTCAAGGGCCTCTGGAAACACCATATATTTT. Translation: CASSMGSRASGNTIYF.

This rearrangement joins TRBV18 to TRBJ1-4; 12 bases are a match to TRBD1. Germline CDR1 and CDR2: KGHSH and LQKENI. The CDR3 covers 14 residues. J gave up 8 bases and V 3 bases, and 1 base lay outside the gene matches. DNA for the CDR3: TGTGCCAGCTCACCCGGGACAGGGGGCGAAAAACTGTTTTTT. This codes for CASSPGTGGEKLFF. The complete variable domain, with remaining parts taken from reference TRBV18 and TRBJ1-4, reads NAGVMQNPRHLVRRRGQEARLRCSPMKGHSHVYWYRQLPEEGLKFMVYLQKENIIDESGMPKERFSAEFPKEGPSILRIQQVVRGDSAAYFCASSPGTGGEKLFFGSGTQLSVL.